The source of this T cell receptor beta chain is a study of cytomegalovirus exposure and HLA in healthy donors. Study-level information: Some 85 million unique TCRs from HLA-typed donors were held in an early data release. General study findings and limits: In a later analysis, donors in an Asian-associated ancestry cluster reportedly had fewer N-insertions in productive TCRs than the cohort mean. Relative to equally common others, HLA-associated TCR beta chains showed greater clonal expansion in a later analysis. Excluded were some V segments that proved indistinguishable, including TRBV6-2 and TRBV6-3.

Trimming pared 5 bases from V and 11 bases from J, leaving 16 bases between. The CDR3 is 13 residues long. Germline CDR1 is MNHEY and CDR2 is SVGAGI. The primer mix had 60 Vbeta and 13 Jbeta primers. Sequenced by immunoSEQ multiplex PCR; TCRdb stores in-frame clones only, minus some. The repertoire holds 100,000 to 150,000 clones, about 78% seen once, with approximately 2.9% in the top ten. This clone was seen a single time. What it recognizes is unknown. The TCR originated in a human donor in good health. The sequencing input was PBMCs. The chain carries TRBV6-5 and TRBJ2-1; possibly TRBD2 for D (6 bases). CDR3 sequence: CASSRDWNAKQFF. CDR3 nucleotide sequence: TGTGCCAGCAGTCGGGACTGGAATGCAAAGCAGTTCTTC.